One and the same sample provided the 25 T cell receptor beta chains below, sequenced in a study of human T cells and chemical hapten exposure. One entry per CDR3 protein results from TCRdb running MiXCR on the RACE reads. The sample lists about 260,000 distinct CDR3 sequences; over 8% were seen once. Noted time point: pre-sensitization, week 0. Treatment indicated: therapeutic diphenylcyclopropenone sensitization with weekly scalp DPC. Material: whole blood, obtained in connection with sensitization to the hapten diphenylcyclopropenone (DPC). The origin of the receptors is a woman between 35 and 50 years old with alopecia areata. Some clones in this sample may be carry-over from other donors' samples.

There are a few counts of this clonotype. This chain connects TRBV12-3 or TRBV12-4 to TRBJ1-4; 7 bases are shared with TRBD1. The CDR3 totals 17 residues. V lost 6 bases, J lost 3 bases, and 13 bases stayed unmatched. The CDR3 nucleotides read TGTGCCAGCAGCCTTGGGACAGCGATTCAGGCTAATGAAAAACTGTTTTTT. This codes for CASSLGTAIQANEKLFF.

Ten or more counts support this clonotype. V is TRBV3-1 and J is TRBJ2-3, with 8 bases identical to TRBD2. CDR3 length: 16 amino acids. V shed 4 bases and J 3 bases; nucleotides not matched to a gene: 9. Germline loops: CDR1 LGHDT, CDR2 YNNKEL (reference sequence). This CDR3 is CASSRGGRRGTDTQYF. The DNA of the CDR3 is TGTGCCAGCAGCCGGGGCGGGAGGAGAGGAACAGATACGCAGTATTTT.

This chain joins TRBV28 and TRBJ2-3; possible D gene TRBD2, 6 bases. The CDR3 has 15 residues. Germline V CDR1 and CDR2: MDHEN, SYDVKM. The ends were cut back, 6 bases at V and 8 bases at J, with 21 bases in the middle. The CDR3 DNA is TGTGCCAGCAGCGATACTAGCAGAAGGCCGGGTACGCAGTATTTT. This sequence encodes CASSDTSRRPGTQYF.

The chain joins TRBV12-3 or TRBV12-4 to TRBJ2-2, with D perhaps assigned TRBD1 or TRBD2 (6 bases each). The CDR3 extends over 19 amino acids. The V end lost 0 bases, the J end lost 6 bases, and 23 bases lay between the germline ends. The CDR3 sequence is CASSLALGFTGRFSGELFF. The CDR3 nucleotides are TGTGCCAGCAGTTTAGCTTTAGGTTTCACAGGGAGGTTTTCCGGGGAGCTGTTTTTT.

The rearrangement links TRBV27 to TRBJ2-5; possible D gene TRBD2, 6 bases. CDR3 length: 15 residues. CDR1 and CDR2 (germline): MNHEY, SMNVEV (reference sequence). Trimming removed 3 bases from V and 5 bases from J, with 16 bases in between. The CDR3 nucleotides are TGTGCCAGCAGTTTTCAGGCGGGATGGAAGGAGACCCAGTACTTC. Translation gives CASSFQAGWKETQYF.

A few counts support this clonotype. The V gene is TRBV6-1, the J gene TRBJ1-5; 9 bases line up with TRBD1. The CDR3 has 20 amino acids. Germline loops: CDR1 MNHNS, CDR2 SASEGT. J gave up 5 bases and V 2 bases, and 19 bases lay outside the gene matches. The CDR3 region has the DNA TGTGCCAGCAGTGAAAGGGAGGGACAGGGCAGTAACACGGGACATCAGCCCCAGCATTTT. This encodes CASSEREGQGSNTGHQPQHF.

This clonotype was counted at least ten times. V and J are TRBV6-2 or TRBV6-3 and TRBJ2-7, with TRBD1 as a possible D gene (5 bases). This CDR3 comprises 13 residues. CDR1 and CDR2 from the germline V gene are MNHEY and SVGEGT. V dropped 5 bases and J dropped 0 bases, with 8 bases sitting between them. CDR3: CASSRQSSYEQYF. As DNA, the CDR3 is TGTGCCAGCAGTAGACAGAGCTCCTACGAGCAGTACTTC.

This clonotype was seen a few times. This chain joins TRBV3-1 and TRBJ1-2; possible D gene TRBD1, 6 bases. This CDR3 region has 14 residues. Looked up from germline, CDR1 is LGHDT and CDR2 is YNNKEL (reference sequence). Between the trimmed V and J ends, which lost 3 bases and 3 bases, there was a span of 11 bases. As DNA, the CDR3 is TGTGCCAGCAGCCAGATGGACAGTTACTATGGCTACACCTTC. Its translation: CASSQMDSYYGYTF.

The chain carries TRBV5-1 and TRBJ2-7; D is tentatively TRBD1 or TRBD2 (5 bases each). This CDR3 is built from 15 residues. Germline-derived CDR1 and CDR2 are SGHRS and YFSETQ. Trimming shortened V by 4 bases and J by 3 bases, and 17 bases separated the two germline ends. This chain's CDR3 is CASSPVGDPSYEQYF. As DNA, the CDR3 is TGCGCCAGCAGCCCAGTCGGGGACCCGAGCTACGAGCAGTACTTC.

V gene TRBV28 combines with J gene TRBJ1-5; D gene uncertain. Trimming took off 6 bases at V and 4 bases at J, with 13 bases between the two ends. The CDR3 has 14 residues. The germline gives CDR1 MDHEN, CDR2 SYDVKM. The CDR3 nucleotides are TGTGCCAGCAGCAAGGTGCTCCCGAATCAGCCCCAGCATTTT. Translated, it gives CASSKVLPNQPQHF.

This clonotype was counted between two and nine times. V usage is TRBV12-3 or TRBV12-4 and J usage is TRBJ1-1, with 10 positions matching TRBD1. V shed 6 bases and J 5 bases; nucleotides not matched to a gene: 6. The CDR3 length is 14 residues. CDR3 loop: CASSRRTGGTEAFF. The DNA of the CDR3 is TGTGCCAGCAGCCGACGGACAGGGGGAACTGAAGCTTTCTTT.

CDR3 nucleotides: TGTGCCACCAGTGACCCCAGCCTACTCACAGATACGCAGTATTTT. It encodes CATSDPSLLTDTQYF. The chain is built from TRBV24-1 and TRBJ2-3; D unresolved. This CDR3 is 15 amino acids long. Between the trimmed V and J ends, which lost 4 bases and 2 bases, there was a span of 12 bases. Germline V gene sequence: CDR1 KGHDR, CDR2 SFDVKD.

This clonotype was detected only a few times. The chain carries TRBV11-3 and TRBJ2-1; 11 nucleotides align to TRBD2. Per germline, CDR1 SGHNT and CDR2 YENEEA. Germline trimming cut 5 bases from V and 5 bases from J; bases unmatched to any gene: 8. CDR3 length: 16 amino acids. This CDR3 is CASSAGTSGENNEQFF. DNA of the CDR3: TGTGCCAGCAGCGCAGGGACTAGCGGAGAAAACAATGAGCAGTTCTTC.

The CDR3 DNA reads as TGCAGCGGTGACAGCACAGATACGCAGTATTTT. Residues: CSGDSTDTQYF. J is TRBJ2-3 and V is TRBV29-1; the D is unclear. This CDR3 has 11 amino acids. Germline CDR1 SQVTM, CDR2 ANQGSEA. Trimming left V 7 bases short and J 0 bases short, with 5 bases between.

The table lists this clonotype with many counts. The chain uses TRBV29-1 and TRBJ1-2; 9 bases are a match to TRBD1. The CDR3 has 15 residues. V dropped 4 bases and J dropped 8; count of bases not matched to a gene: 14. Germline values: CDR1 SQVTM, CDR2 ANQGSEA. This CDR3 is CSVVSGQGLTGGYTF. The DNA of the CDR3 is TGCAGCGTTGTTTCGGGACAGGGCTTAACCGGGGGCTACACCTTC.

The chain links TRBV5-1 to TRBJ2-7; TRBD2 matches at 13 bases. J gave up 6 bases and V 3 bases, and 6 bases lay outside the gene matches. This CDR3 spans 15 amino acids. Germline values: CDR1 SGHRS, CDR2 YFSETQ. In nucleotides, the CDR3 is TGCGCCAGCAGCTCAGGGACTAGCGGGGTGGCCGAGCAGTACTTC. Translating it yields CASSSGTSGVAEQYF.

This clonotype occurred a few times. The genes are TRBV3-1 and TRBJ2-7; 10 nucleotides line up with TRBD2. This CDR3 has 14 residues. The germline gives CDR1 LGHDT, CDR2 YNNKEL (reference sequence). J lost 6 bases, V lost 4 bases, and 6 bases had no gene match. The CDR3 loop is CASSRSGRAGEQYF. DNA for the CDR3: TGTGCCAGCAGCCGAAGCGGGAGGGCCGGCGAGCAGTACTTC.

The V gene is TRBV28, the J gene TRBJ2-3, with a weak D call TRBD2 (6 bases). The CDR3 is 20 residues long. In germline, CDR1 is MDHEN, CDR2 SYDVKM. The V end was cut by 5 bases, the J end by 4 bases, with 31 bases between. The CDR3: CASSTFLFGGPGLTADTQYF. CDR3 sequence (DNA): TGTGCCAGCAGTACCTTTTTATTCGGAGGGCCGGGGCTCACGGCAGATACGCAGTATTTT.

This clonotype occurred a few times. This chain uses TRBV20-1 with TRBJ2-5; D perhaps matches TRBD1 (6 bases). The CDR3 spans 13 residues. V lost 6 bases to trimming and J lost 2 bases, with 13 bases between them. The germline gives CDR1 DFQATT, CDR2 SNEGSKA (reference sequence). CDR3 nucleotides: TGCAGTGCCTGGGACATCAGACAAGAGACCCAGTACTTC. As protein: CSAWDIRQETQYF.

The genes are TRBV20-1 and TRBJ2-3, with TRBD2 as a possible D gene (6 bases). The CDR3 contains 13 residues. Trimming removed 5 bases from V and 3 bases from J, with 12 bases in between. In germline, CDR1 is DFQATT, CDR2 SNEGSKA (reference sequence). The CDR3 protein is CSAGLATTDTQYF. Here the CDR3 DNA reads TGCAGTGCTGGTCTAGCGACGACAGATACGCAGTATTTT.

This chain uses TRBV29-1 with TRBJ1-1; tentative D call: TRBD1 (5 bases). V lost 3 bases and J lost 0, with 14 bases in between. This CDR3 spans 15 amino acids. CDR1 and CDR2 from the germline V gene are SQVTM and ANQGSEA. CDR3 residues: CSVDDGTGLNTEAFF. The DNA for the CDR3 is TGCAGCGTTGATGATGGTACGGGGCTGAACACTGAAGCTTTCTTT.

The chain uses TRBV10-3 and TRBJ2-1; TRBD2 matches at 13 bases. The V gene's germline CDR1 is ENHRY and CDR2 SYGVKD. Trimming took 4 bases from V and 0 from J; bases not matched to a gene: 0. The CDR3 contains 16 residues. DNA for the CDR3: TGTGCCATCAGTGGGACTAGCGGGAGCTCCTACAATGAGCAGTTCTTC. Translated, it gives CAISGTSGSSYNEQFF.

The CDR3 is CASRADRGLSYEQYF. CDR3 sequence (DNA): TGTGCCAGCAGGGCTGACAGGGGTCTTTCCTACGAGCAGTACTTC. This chain connects TRBV2 to TRBJ2-7; 8 bases fit TRBD1. Unmatched junction bases numbered 8, after V lost 6 bases and J lost 1 base. Per the germline V gene, CDR1 is SNHLY and CDR2 is FYNNEI. The CDR3 is made up of 15 amino acids. Full variable domain (remainder filled in from reference TRBV2 and TRBJ2-7): EPEVTQTPSHQVTQMGQEVILRCVPISNHLYFYWYRQILGQKVEFLVSFYNNEISEKSEIFDDQFSVERPDGSNFTLKIRSTKLEDSAMYFCASRADRGLSYEQYFGPGTRLTVT.

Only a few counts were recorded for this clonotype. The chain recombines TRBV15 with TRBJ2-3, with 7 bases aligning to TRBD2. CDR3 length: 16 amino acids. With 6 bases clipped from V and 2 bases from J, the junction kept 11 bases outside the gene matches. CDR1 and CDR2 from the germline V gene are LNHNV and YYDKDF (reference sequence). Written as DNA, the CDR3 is TGTGCCACCAGAAAAGGGGAAGCGGGAAACACAGATACGCAGTATTTT. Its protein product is CATRKGEAGNTDTQYF.

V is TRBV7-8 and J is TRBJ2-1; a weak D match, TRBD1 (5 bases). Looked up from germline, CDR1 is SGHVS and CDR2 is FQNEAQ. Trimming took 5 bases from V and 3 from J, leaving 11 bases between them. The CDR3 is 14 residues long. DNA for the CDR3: TGTGCCAGCAGCATGACAGCTTACTACAATGAGCAGTTCTTC. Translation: CASSMTAYYNEQFF.